This record covers a single T cell receptor (beta chain). This specimen comes from a study of breast tumors, draining lymph nodes, adjacent tissues. TCRdb passed the multiplex PCR reads through MiXCR, listing each CDR3 protein once. Altogether approximately 60,000 distinct CDR3 sequences are present, approximately 57% being singletons, with the ten largest covering roughly 18%. Germline V gene data show CDR1 as SGHAT and CDR2 as FQNNGV. CDR3 length equals 17 residues. With 5 bases clipped from V and 1 base from J, the junction kept 7 bases outside the gene matches. The V gene is TRBV11-2, the J gene TRBJ1-5; TRBD1 agrees at 11 bases. The source material was breast tumor tissue. This TCR was recovered from a female donor with breast cancer. Some clones in this sample may be carry-over from other donors' samples. Written as DNA, the CDR3 is TGTGCCAGCAGCCCCCCCGGACAGGGGGCAAGCAATCAGCCCCAGCATTTT. Its translation: CASSPPGQGASNQPQHF. Using reference TRBV11-2 and TRBJ1-5 for the parts outside the CDR3, the full variable domain is EAGVAQSPRYKIIEKRQSVAFWCNPISGHATLYWYQQILGQGPKLLIQFQNNGVVDDSQLPKDRFSAERLKGVDSTLKIQPAKLEDSAVYLCASSPPGQGASNQPQHFGDGTRLSIL.